Listed here are 30 T cell receptor beta chains from one sample, sequenced in a study of early stage breast cancer tumors. TCRdb's copy holds only in-frame clones and misses some; the assay was immunoSEQ multiplex PCR. The sample carries 30,000 to 40,000 clones, 70% to 80% recorded once. The sample consisted of blood. These receptor sequences come from a person in their 60s with breast cancer.

Turning to this clone: One junction end does not reproduce the germline sequence, and a read error may be involved. The chain combines TRBV7-7 with TRBJ2-1; 8 bases line up with TRBD2. CDR3 length: 14 residues. The germline V gene encodes CDR1 SSHAT and CDR2 FNYEAQ (reference sequence). The CDR3 reads CASSSGGPYNEQFF. The CDR3, as DNA: TGTGCTAGCAGCTCGGGGGGGCCCTACAATGAGCAGTTCTTC.

The chain's CDR3 is CASSLGATRGTDTQYF. In DNA, the CDR3 is TGTGCCAGCAGCTTAGGCGCTACCCGGGGCACAGATACGCAGTATTTT. This sequence joins TRBV11-2 and TRBJ2-3; no clear D. This CDR3 comprises 16 residues. Germline CDR1 is SGHAT and CDR2 is FQNNGV. V shed 1 base and J shed 1 base, with 12 bases lying between them.

This clone came up a few times. The chain combines TRBV30 with TRBJ1-1; D might be TRBD1 (5 bases). Germline lookup yields CDR1 GTSNPN and CDR2 SVGIG (reference sequence). Trimming shortened V by 3 bases and J by 3 bases, and 11 bases separated the two germline ends. The CDR3 spans 13 residues. The CDR3 nucleotides read TGTGCCTGGAGCCAGGGTAGGGACACTGAAGCTTTCTTT. The encoded protein is CAWSQGRDTEAFF.

This chain uses TRBV19 with TRBJ1-5; D gene ambiguous. CDR1 is LNHDA, CDR2 SQIVND, per germline (reference sequence). Trimming took off 5 bases at V and 5 bases at J, with 7 bases between the two ends. The CDR3 has 12 residues. The CDR3 sequence is CASSPSYQPQHF. The CDR3 nucleotides read TGTGCCAGTAGTCCCTCTTATCAGCCCCAGCATTTT.

The chain links TRBV29-1 to TRBJ1-2, with D possibly TRBD1 on 5 matching bases. Germline assignment: CDR1 SQVTM and CDR2 ANQGSEA. The CDR3 length is 14 residues. The V end lost 5 bases, the J end lost 2 bases, and 15 bases lay between the germline ends. CDR3 sequence: CSVPRWGTNYGYTF. Here the CDR3 DNA reads TGCAGCGTTCCTCGTTGGGGGACGAACTATGGCTACACCTTC. Combining the CDR3 with reference TRBV29-1 and TRBJ1-2 gives the whole variable domain SAVISQKPSRDICQRGTSLTIQCQVDSQVTMMFWYRQQPGQSLTLIATANQGSEATYESGFVIDKFPISRPNLTFSTLTVSNMSPEDSSIYLCSVPRWGTNYGYTFGSGTRLTVV.

The table lists this clone with a few counts. The chain combines TRBV5-5 with TRBJ2-7; D gene ambiguous. Germline V lookup: CDR1 SGHKS, CDR2 YYEKEE (reference sequence). Deletions cut 4 bases from V and 2 bases from J, with 16 bases between. The CDR3 covers 15 residues. The CDR3 is CASSPHINGPYEQYF. The CDR3 DNA reads TGTGCCAGCAGCCCCCACATTAACGGACCCTACGAGCAGTACTTC.

The genes are TRBV7-8 and TRBJ2-7, with a weak D call TRBD1 (9 bases). The CDR3 sequence is 19 residues long. With 7 bases removed from V and 0 bases from J, the gap between germline ends came to 28 bases. The germline gives CDR1 SGHVS, CDR2 FQNEAQ. CDR3 nucleotide sequence: TGTGCCAGCACAACCTGGGGACAGGGAGGGACTAGGAGCTCCTACGAGCAGTACTTC. Translated: CASTTWGQGGTRSSYEQYF.

The CDR3 protein is CASSVGPDEYYGYTF. CDR3 nucleotides: TGTGCCAGCAGCGTAGGACCAGACGAGTACTATGGCTACACCTTC. This rearrangement joins TRBV9 to TRBJ1-2; D gene uncertain. There are 15 residues in the CDR3. Per germline, CDR1 SGDLS and CDR2 YYNGEE. Trimming removed 0 bases from V and 3 bases from J, with 12 bases in between.

The chain carries TRBV28 and TRBJ2-3; TRBD2 is a possible D gene (6 bases). The germline CDR1 and CDR2 sequences are MDHEN and SYDVKM. CDR3 length: 14 amino acids. With 5 bases removed from V and 9 bases from J, the gap between germline ends came to 18 bases. For the CDR3, the DNA is TGTGCCAGCAGTCCCGGGGGTAGTCTAGCGACGCAGTATTTT. This encodes CASSPGGSLATQYF. Based on the CDR3 plus reference TRBV28 and TRBJ2-3, the full variable domain is DVKVTQSSRYLVKRTGEKVFLECVQDMDHENMFWYRQDPGLGLRLIYFSYDVKMKEKGDIPEGYSVSREKKERFSLILESASTNQTSMYLCASSPGGSLATQYFGPGTRLTVL.

The chain has TRBV14 and TRBJ1-2; no clear D gene. The ends were cut back, 0 bases at V and 4 bases at J, with 9 bases in the middle. The germline gives CDR1 SGHDN, CDR2 FVKESK. The CDR3 is made up of 14 amino acids. This CDR3 is CASSQDRGVYGYTF. For the CDR3, the DNA is TGTGCCAGCAGCCAAGATAGAGGTGTCTATGGCTACACCTTC.

This clone was detected only once. V and J are TRBV25-1 and TRBJ2-7, with 9 bases matching TRBD2. The CDR3 covers 16 residues. Germline V lookup: CDR1 MGHDK, CDR2 SYGVNS. J was trimmed by 0 bases and V by 2 bases; bases with no gene match: 5. The DNA for the CDR3 is TGTGCCAGCAGTGAAAGCGGGGGGTTTAGCTCCTACGAGCAGTACTTC. Translated, it gives CASSESGGFSSYEQYF.

The chain uses TRBV28 and TRBJ1-2; D is uncertain. The CDR3 totals 13 residues. The germline V and J ends were trimmed by 2 bases and 8 bases, with 12 bases remaining between them. Germline V gene data show CDR1 as MDHEN and CDR2 as SYDVKM. The CDR3 protein is CASSLIRVLGYTF. In nucleotides, the CDR3 is TGTGCCAGCAGTTTAATCCGGGTATTAGGCTACACCTTC.

This sequence joins TRBV4-2 and TRBJ1-2; 10 bases are a match to TRBD1. Trimming cost V 3 bases and J 8 bases; bases outside gene matches: 6. The CDR3 has 14 residues. CDR1 and CDR2 from the germline V gene are LGHNA and YNFKEQ. The CDR3 sequence: CASSQMTGGVGYTF. As DNA, the CDR3 is TGTGCCAGCAGCCAGATGACAGGGGGCGTGGGCTACACCTTC.

The V and J genes are TRBV2 and TRBJ2-7; TRBD2 matches at 7 bases. CDR1 and CDR2 from the germline V gene are SNHLY and FYNNEI. The CDR3 is 16 amino acids. V dropped 4 bases and J dropped 2; count of bases not matched to a gene: 11. CDR3 sequence: CASSGGVGRKAYEQYF. The CDR3 bases are TGTGCCAGCAGTGGGGGGGTCGGGAGGAAGGCCTACGAGCAGTACTTC. Combining the CDR3 with reference TRBV2 and TRBJ2-7 gives the whole variable domain EPEVTQTPSHQVTQMGQEVILRCVPISNHLYFYWYRQILGQKVEFLVSFYNNEISEKSEIFDDQFSVERPDGSNFTLKIRSTKLEDSAMYFCASSGGVGRKAYEQYFGPGTRLTVT.

This clone has a handful of counts. V and J are TRBV11-3 and TRBJ2-7; D perhaps matches TRBD1 (6 bases). The germline V and J ends were trimmed by 7 bases and 0 bases, with 13 bases remaining between them. CDR3 length: 14 amino acids. CDR1 is SGHNT, CDR2 YENEEA, per germline. The CDR3 loop is CASTLTGPSYEQYF. In DNA form, the CDR3 reads TGTGCCAGCACCCTTACAGGGCCCTCCTACGAGCAGTACTTC.

The chain carries TRBV2 and TRBJ2-3; TRBD1 is a possible D gene (5 bases). Germline V lookup: CDR1 SNHLY, CDR2 FYNNEI. This CDR3 spans 14 amino acids. V lost 4 bases, J lost 4 bases, and 12 bases lay in between. The CDR3 DNA follows: TGTGCCAGCAGTGTCAGTAGGGGTTCAGATACGCAGTATTTT. This gives the protein CASSVSRGSDTQYF.

The chain recombines TRBV6-5 with TRBJ1-5; 10 positions agree with TRBD1. The CDR3 is 14 amino acids. Germline V gene sequence: CDR1 MNHEY, CDR2 SVGAGI. Trimming removed 6 bases from V and 5 bases from J; junction bases left unmatched: 4. The CDR3 loop is CASSRQGADQPQHF. CDR3 nucleotide sequence: TGTGCCAGCAGCCGACAGGGGGCTGATCAGCCCCAGCATTTT.

The chain couples TRBV27 to TRBJ2-7; D remains unclear. The CDR3 has 13 residues. The germline gives CDR1 MNHEY, CDR2 SMNVEV (reference sequence). Trimming took off 7 bases at V and 0 bases at J, with 10 bases between the two ends. This CDR3 reads CASTGGSSYEQYF. The CDR3, as DNA: TGTGCCAGCACGGGCGGAAGCTCCTACGAGCAGTACTTC.

The V call is TRBV27, the J call TRBJ2-1; D ambiguous. This CDR3 spans 13 amino acids. Germline V gene lookup returns CDR1 MNHEY and CDR2 SMNVEV (reference sequence). The V and J ends lost 2 bases and 4 bases respectively, with 6 bases between them. The CDR3 is CASSLSQYNEQFF. Here the CDR3 DNA reads TGTGCCAGCAGTTTAAGTCAATACAATGAGCAGTTCTTC.

The chain has TRBV6-6 and TRBJ1-5; TRBD1 agrees at 8 bases. The CDR3 is 16 amino acids. CDR1 is MNHNY, CDR2 SVGAGI, per germline (reference sequence). The ends lost 2 bases at V and 0 bases at J; junction bases unmatched: 3. In DNA form, the CDR3 reads TGTGCCAGCAGTTACCAGGGGGCAGTTAGCAATCAGCCCCAGCATTTT. Protein product: CASSYQGAVSNQPQHF.

The V and J genes are TRBV5-1 and TRBJ2-6; 8 bases match TRBD1. Germline CDR1 is SGHRS and CDR2 is YFSETQ. This CDR3 region has 16 residues. The junction had 7 bases not matched to a gene; V was cut back by 4 bases and J by 4 bases. The CDR3 DNA is TGCGCCAGCAGCCCAGGACAGGGTGCGGGGGCCAACGTCCTGACTTTC. Its translation: CASSPGQGAGANVLTF.

This chain links TRBV7-2 with TRBJ2-2; TRBD1 agrees at 8 bases. V dropped 1 base and J dropped 2; count of bases not matched to a gene: 3. This CDR3 is 16 amino acids long. Germline loops: CDR1 SGHTA, CDR2 FQGNSA. The CDR3: CASSLGTGTNTGELFF. The CDR3 coding sequence is TGTGCCAGCAGCTTAGGGACAGGGACCAACACCGGGGAGCTGTTTTTT.

This clone was detected only once. The chain uses TRBV5-1 and TRBJ2-7; TRBD2 might be the D (6 bases). This CDR3 has 14 residues. Germline-derived CDR1 and CDR2 are SGHRS and YFSETQ. V lost 5 bases and J lost 7, with 19 bases in between. The CDR3 nucleotides read TGCGCCAGCAGGGACGTGAAAGGTGGGGGGGAGCAGTACTTC. It yields the protein CASRDVKGGGEQYF.

CDR3 nucleotide sequence: TGTGCCAGTAGTCCTCAGGGCGCCTACGAGCAGTACTTC. Encoded protein: CASSPQGAYEQYF. The chain uses TRBV19 and TRBJ2-7, with a weak D call TRBD1 (5 bases). The V gene's germline CDR1 is LNHDA and CDR2 SQIVND (reference sequence). V was clipped by 5 bases and J by 2 bases, with 10 bases between them. There are 13 residues in the CDR3.

The chain recombines TRBV7-6 with TRBJ1-1; D unclear. Germline V CDR1 and CDR2: SGHVS, FNYEAQ. The V gene lost 5 bases and the J gene lost 0 bases, with 10 bases spanning the gap. This CDR3 region has 14 residues. CDR3 in DNA: TGTGCCAGCAGCCTAAAAAGTATGAACACTGAAGCTTTCTTT. It encodes CASSLKSMNTEAFF.

The chain uses TRBV5-5 and TRBJ2-2; weak D call: TRBD2 (5 bases). V lost 3 bases to trimming and J lost 0 bases, with 15 bases between them. The CDR3 consists of 17 residues. From germline, CDR1 is SGHKS and CDR2 YYEKEE (reference sequence). The CDR3 DNA reads as TGTGCCAGCAGCTCAAAATCAGGAGGAACGAACACCGGGGAGCTGTTTTTT. Translation gives CASSSKSGGTNTGELFF.

This clone was counted between two and nine times. This sequence joins TRBV14 and TRBJ2-3, with 7 bases matching TRBD1. V was pared by 2 bases and J by 2 bases, with 7 bases of the junction left unmatched. The CDR3 has 16 amino acids. CDR1 SGHDN and CDR2 FVKESK come from the germline V gene. The CDR3 DNA is TGTGCCAGCAGCCAACGAGGGGGCGCCGACACAGATACGCAGTATTTT. Its translation: CASSQRGGADTDTQYF.

This clone was seen a single time. This chain connects TRBV6-6 to TRBJ1-4, with 7 bases that match TRBD1. The CDR3 totals 14 residues. Germline V gene lookup returns CDR1 MNHNY and CDR2 SVGAGI (reference sequence). After removal of 7 bases from V and 7 bases from J, the junction contained 9 bases not matched to a gene. The CDR3 nucleotides read TGTGCCAGCACCAGGGGGGGCTTGGGTGAAAAACTGTTTTTT. This sequence encodes CASTRGGLGEKLFF.

The chain employs TRBV5-1 and TRBJ1-1; unclear D gene. The CDR3 has 13 amino acids. V lost 0 bases and J 1 base, leaving 4 bases between the germline ends. In germline, CDR1 is SGHRS, CDR2 YFSETQ. CDR3 sequence reads: CASSLDANTEAFF. DNA of the CDR3: TGCGCCAGCAGCTTGGACGCGAACACTGAAGCTTTCTTT.

The chain recombines TRBV4-1 with TRBJ2-1; D unclear. CDR3 length: 13 residues. Germline V lookup: CDR1 MGHRA, CDR2 YSYEKL. The V end lost 0 bases, the J end lost 9 bases, and 9 bases lay between the germline ends. The CDR3 coding sequence is TGCGCCAGCAGCCAAGACCGGCTAACTGAGCAGTTCTTC. Protein: CASSQDRLTEQFF.